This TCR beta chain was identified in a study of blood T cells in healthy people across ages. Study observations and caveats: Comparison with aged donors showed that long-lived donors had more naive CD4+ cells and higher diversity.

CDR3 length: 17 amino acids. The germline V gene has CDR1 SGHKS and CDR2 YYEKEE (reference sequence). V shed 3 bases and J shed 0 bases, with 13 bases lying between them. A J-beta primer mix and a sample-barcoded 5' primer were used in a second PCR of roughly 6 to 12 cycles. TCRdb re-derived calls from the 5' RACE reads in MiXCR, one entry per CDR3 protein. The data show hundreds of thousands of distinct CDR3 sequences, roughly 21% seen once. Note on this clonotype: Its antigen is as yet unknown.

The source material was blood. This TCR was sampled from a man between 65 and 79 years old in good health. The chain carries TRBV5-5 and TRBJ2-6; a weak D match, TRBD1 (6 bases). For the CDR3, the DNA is TGTGCCAGCAGCTGGTTACAGGGCCCCTCTGGGGCCAACGTCCTGACTTTC. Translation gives CASSWLQGPSGANVLTF.